A single T cell receptor (beta chain) is shown here with its context. The data were obtained in a study of blood T cell repertoires in COVID-19. On the study more broadly: Acute-phase and convalescent COVID-19 samples originated in the United States, Italy and Spain. The analysed material was cDNA or gDNA that came from T cells, B-cell-depleted T cells, or PBMCs.

Per the original methods: Amplified reference gene primers provided the basis for estimating nucleated cell counts. Sequenced by immunoSEQ multiplex PCR; TCRdb stores in-frame clones only, minus some. The DNA was the basis for D and trimming; V, J and clone size are from that table. The sample holds more than 60,000 clones, about nine tenths seen once. Germline CDR1 is MGHDK and CDR2 is SYGVNS. V lost 0 bases, J lost 2 bases, and 8 bases stayed unmatched. The CDR3 spans 17 residues. Sample: peripheral blood. The TCR sequence derives from a woman of 80 years or more with active or convalescent COVID-19. The chain employs TRBV25-1 and TRBJ2-3; 7 positions agree with TRBD2. The DNA of the CDR3 is TGTGCCAGCAGTGAATATAGGGGTAGCGGGCTCACAGATACGCAGTATTTT. Amino acids: CASSEYRGSGLTDTQYF.